These 9 T cell receptor beta chains were sequenced from one sample in a study of beta chain features in type 1 diabetes. Their specific antigens are unknown. General observations from the study: In all four CD4+ subsets, TCRB CDR3 length was significantly, moderately reduced in type 1 diabetes.

Expressed TCRB transcripts were sequenced because the entire RNA isolate underwent reverse transcription. Method: immunoSEQ multiplex PCR; TCRdb's copy keeps in-frame clones and lacks some. The data hold about 650,000 clones, with 12% observed a single time. The sample taken for sequencing was naive CD4+ T cells from blood. The source is a man younger than 40 with type 1 diabetes.

This clone was observed a handful of times. The V and J genes are TRBV6-5 and TRBJ1-2, with D maybe TRBD1 (6 bases). Trimming stripped 7 bases from V and 1 base from J, with 10 bases between. Germline V gene sequence: CDR1 MNHEY, CDR2 SVGAGI. This CDR3 is built from 13 residues. For the CDR3, the DNA is TGTGCCAGCACCTCAGGGGATAACTATGGCTACACCTTC. This encodes CASTSGDNYGYTF.

The chain combines TRBV9 with TRBJ2-1; 13 bases are a match to TRBD2. The CDR3 runs to 20 residues. CDR1 is SGDLS and CDR2 is YYNGEE in the germline V gene. Trimming at V came to 1 base and at J to 5 bases, leaving 15 bases not matched to a gene. DNA for the CDR3: TGTGCCAGCAGCGTACCAAGTAGAGGGGGACTAGCGGGGAGGAACAATGAGCAGTTCTTC. Translated, it gives CASSVPSRGGLAGRNNEQFF.

The sample holds a few counts of this clone. This chain connects TRBV4-3 to TRBJ2-3; TRBD2 agrees at 9 bases. This CDR3 region has 17 residues. Germline V gene lookup returns CDR1 LGHNA and CDR2 YSLEER. The ends lost 4 bases at V and 6 bases at J; junction bases unmatched: 14. Here the CDR3 DNA reads TGCGCCAGCAGCCTCGAGTTTAGCGGGGGTCCCGGGGATACGCAGTATTTT. Protein: CASSLEFSGGPGDTQYF.

The chain links TRBV4-2 to TRBJ2-5; 12 bases line up with TRBD2. Germline values: CDR1 LGHNA, CDR2 YNFKEQ. V lost 1 base to trimming and J lost 1 base; unmatched junction nucleotides: 7. This CDR3 has 18 amino acids. The CDR3 here is CASSQAASGGASQETQYF. The CDR3 DNA reads as TGTGCCAGCAGCCAAGCTGCTAGCGGGGGGGCTAGCCAAGAGACCCAGTACTTC.

This chain links TRBV30 with TRBJ2-6; maybe TRBD1 (5 bases). Germline CDR1 GTSNPN, CDR2 SVGIG (reference sequence). V was pared by 0 bases and J by 3 bases, with 12 bases between. CDR3 length: 16 amino acids. The CDR3 region is CAWSVGQGGGANVLTF. As DNA, the CDR3 is TGTGCCTGGAGTGTTGGGCAGGGCGGTGGGGCCAACGTCCTGACTTTC.

A remark on this clone: Other nucleotide sequences in the sample specify the same CDR3. The chain uses TRBV6-4 and TRBJ2-3; the D gene is possibly TRBD2 (6 bases). Germline V gene data show CDR1 as MRHNA and CDR2 as SNTAGT. Trimming stripped 3 bases from V and 1 base from J, with 8 bases between. CDR3 length: 14 amino acids. Here the CDR3 reads CASSDRGGTDTQYF. The DNA for the CDR3 is TGTGCCAGCAGTGATCGCGGGGGCACAGATACGCAGTATTTT.

The V call is TRBV6-1, the J call TRBJ2-2, with 8 bases matching TRBD1. J was trimmed by 6 bases and V by 6 bases; bases with no gene match: 6. Germline CDR1 is MNHNS and CDR2 is SASEGT. The CDR3 contains 14 residues. The CDR3 is CASSRQGFAGELFF. CDR3 coding DNA: TGTGCCAGCAGCAGACAGGGGTTCGCCGGGGAGCTGTTTTTT.

The CDR3 DNA reads TGTGCCTGGAGTGTAAACAGGGGGGTCCACGAGCAGTACTTC. Translating it yields CAWSVNRGVHEQYF. The gene calls are TRBV30 and TRBJ2-7, with TRBD1 identical over 8 bases. Germline V gives CDR1 GTSNPN, CDR2 SVGIG (reference sequence). The CDR3 spans 14 residues. Trimming cost V 0 bases and J 5 bases; bases outside gene matches: 6. Based on the CDR3 plus reference TRBV30 and TRBJ2-7, the full variable domain is SQTIHQWPATLVQPVGSPLSLECTVEGTSNPNLYWYRQAAGRGLQLLFYSVGIGQISSEVPQNLSASRPQDRQFILSSKKLLLSDSGFYLCAWSVNRGVHEQYFGPGTRLTVT.

The chain links TRBV7-9 to TRBJ2-6; D assignment may be TRBD1 or TRBD2 (5 bases each). V was trimmed by 5 bases and J by 3 bases, leaving 17 bases between them. The CDR3 sequence is 17 residues long. Germline V lookup: CDR1 SEHNR, CDR2 FQNEAQ (reference sequence). The CDR3 here is CASSPYRSRGGANVLTF. CDR3 DNA sequence: TGTGCCAGCAGCCCCTACAGGAGTCGGGGTGGGGCCAACGTCCTGACTTTC.